These T cell receptor beta chains were read from a single sample in a study of lymphopenia after photon versus proton radiotherapy. Generated by immunoSEQ multiplex PCR, the TCRdb table keeps only in-frame clones and is missing some. The sample comprises fewer than 70,000 clones, around 87% of which are singletons, and more than 10% rests with the top ten. The sample was peripheral blood, taken from a patient treated with proton-based radiotherapy. These TCRs come from a man older than 75 with esophageal cancer. Each CDR3 is given with its conserved first and last residue. Fields, in order: D gene, CDR3 length, clone size, J gene, V gene, CDR3 DNA, CDR3 protein. D genes are given only for firm matches. Expanded clones get a size class; other rows say once, few or many, or leave the size out.

D: .
length: 16
size: .
J: TRBJ1-1
V: TRBV18
DNA: TGTGCCAGCTCACCACTCCCAGGACGCCGAGGCACTGCAGCTTTCTTT
CDR3: CASSPLPGRRGTAAFF

D: .
length: 12
size: .
J: TRBJ2-5
V: TRBV2
DNA: TGTGCCAGCACGGGGGCGGAAGAGACCCAGTACTTC
CDR3: CASTGAEETQYF

D: TRBD2
length: 17
size: .
J: TRBJ2-7
V: TRBV7-9
DNA: TGTGCCAGCAGCTTAGGGGTCGGCGGGAGGGAGGCCTACGAGCAGTACTTC
CDR3: CASSLGVGGREAYEQYF

D: .
length: 12
size: .
J: TRBJ1-1
V: TRBV29-1
DNA: TGCAGCGCAGGGAGTCAGAGCACTGAAGCTTTCTTT
CDR3: CSAGSQSTEAFF

D: .
length: 13
size: .
J: TRBJ2-7
V: TRBV18
DNA: TGTGCCAGCTCCGGGTCAGGGACGAATGAGCAGTACTTC
CDR3: CASSGSGTNEQYF

D: .
length: 15
size: .
J: TRBJ2-7
V: TRBV4-1
DNA: TGCGCCAGCAGCCGCAGTCAGGACGTAGCCTACGAGCAGTACTTC
CDR3: CASSRSQDVAYEQYF

D: .
length: 16
size: .
J: TRBJ1-6
V: TRBV21-1
DNA: TGTGCCAGCAGCAAGGTGGGGGCGTTCTATAATTCACCCCTCCACTTT
CDR3: CASSKVGAFYNSPLHF

D: TRBD2
length: 15
size: .
J: TRBJ2-5
V: TRBV5-4
DNA: TGTGCCAGCAGCTCTGCCGGCGGACTAGGAGAGACCCAGTACTTC
CDR3: CASSSAGGLGETQYF

D: .
length: 16
size: .
J: TRBJ1-1
V: TRBV1
DNA: TGCACCAGCAGCCACAGCCTGACAGCGCCGTACACTGAAGCTTTCTTT
CDR3: CTSSHSLTAPYTEAFF

D: .
length: 14
size: .
J: TRBJ2-3
V: TRBV29-1
DNA: TGCAGCGTTGACCTACGTAGCGGTACAGATACGCAGTATTTT
CDR3: CSVDLRSGTDTQYF

D: .
length: 16
size: once
J: TRBJ1-5
V: TRBV9
DNA: TGTGCCAGCAGCGTAGGCCCAGGGGCCAGCAATCAGCCCCAGCATTTT
CDR3: CASSVGPGASNQPQHF

D: TRBD1
length: 14
size: .
J: TRBJ2-7
V: TRBV2
DNA: TGTGCCAGCAACCGCCGGGACAGCTCCTACGAGCAGTACTTC
CDR3: CASNRRDSSYEQYF

D: TRBD1
length: 14
size: .
J: TRBJ1-2
V: TRBV18
DNA: TGTGCCAGCTCAAGCCGGGACAGAGTCTTCCTCCCATACTTC
CDR3: CASSSRDRVFLPYF

D: .
length: 17
size: .
J: TRBJ2-5
V: TRBV5-1
DNA: TGCGCCAGCAGCTTGGAACCTCCCGGGGTTTACCAAGAGACCCAGTACTTC
CDR3: CASSLEPPGVYQETQYF

D: .
length: 14
size: .
J: TRBJ2-7
V: TRBV18
DNA: TGTGCCAGCCAACCGGGTGGAGGGGGCTACGAGCAGTACTTC
CDR3: CASQPGGGGYEQYF

D: .
length: 12
size: .
J: TRBJ1-4
V: TRBV7-8
DNA: TGTGCCAGCAGCTTAGCGAGGGGCGGCCTGTTTTTT
CDR3: CASSLARGGLFF

D: TRBD1
length: 15
size: .
J: TRBJ2-2
V: TRBV11-2
DNA: TGTGCCAGCAGCTCCAACAGGGGGCGCACCGGGGAGCTGTTTTTT
CDR3: CASSSNRGRTGELFF

D: .
length: 12
size: .
J: TRBJ1-2
V: TRBV29-1
DNA: TGCAGCGTTGAAAATGGGGGCTTTGGCTACACCTTC
CDR3: CSVENGGFGYTF

D: TRBD2
length: 14
size: once
J: TRBJ2-1
V: TRBV5-1
DNA: TGCGCCAGCAGCTTGGGACTAGCGATGGATGAGCAGTTCTTC
CDR3: CASSLGLAMDEQFF

D: .
length: 14
size: once
J: TRBJ2-3
V: TRBV7-3
DNA: TGTGCCAGCAGCCTACGAGGCTCTCTGGATACGCAGTATTTT
CDR3: CASSLRGSLDTQYF

D: .
length: 19
size: .
J: TRBJ1-5
V: TRBV4-3
DNA: TGCGCCAGCAGCCAAGATCCCCAGCTGGGGGCATTGAGCAATCAGCCCCAGCATTTT
CDR3: CASSQDPQLGALSNQPQHF

D: .
length: 16
size: .
J: TRBJ1-3
V: TRBV18
DNA: TGTGCCAGCTCACCACCGGGGGCAGTTTCTGGAAACACCATATATTTT
CDR3: CASSPPGAVSGNTIYF

D: .
length: 14
size: .
J: TRBJ2-2
V: TRBV15
DNA: TGTGCCATTTCCGGGACCTACCACACCGGGGAGCTGTTTTTT
CDR3: CAISGTYHTGELFF

D: .
length: 16
size: .
J: TRBJ1-5
V: TRBV19
DNA: TGTGCCAGTAGTCCCCGGAGGGGGGATCGCAATCAGCCCCAGCATTTT
CDR3: CASSPRRGDRNQPQHF

D: .
length: 15
size: once
J: TRBJ1-4
V: TRBV2
DNA: TGTGCCAGCAGGGCCGGGGGACTCCAAAATGAAAAACTGTTTTTT
CDR3: CASRAGGLQNEKLFF

D: .
length: 13
size: .
J: TRBJ1-1
V: TRBV9
DNA: TGTGCCAGCAGCGTTTTTGTGAACACTGAAGCTTTCTTT
CDR3: CASSVFVNTEAFF

D: .
length: 16
size: once
J: TRBJ1-3
V: TRBV7-2
DNA: TGTGCCAGCATTCCCTGGGGGGGGCCGGGTGGAAACACCATATATTTT
CDR3: CASIPWGGPGGNTIYF

D: .
length: 13
size: .
J: TRBJ1-5
V: TRBV6-5
DNA: TGTGCCAGCACCTCTGGGGCGCATCAGCCCCAGCATTTT
CDR3: CASTSGAHQPQHF

D: TRBD1
length: 15
size: .
J: TRBJ2-7
V: TRBV5-5
DNA: TGTGCCAGCAGCCGACAACGACAGGGATCCTACGAGCAGTACTTC
CDR3: CASSRQRQGSYEQYF

D: TRBD1
length: 14
size: .
J: TRBJ2-1
V: TRBV7-2
DNA: TGTGCCAGCAGCTTTGAGACAGGGGGCCGGGAGCAGTTCTTC
CDR3: CASSFETGGREQFF

D: TRBD2
length: 16
size: .
J: TRBJ2-7
V: TRBV4-3
DNA: TGCGCCAGCAGCCAAGGGCGGACGCCGGGAGGGTACGAGCAGTACTTC
CDR3: CASSQGRTPGGYEQYF

D: .
length: 18
size: .
J: TRBJ1-5
V: TRBV15
DNA: TGTGCCACCAGCAGAGACGGAAACAGGGCCGATAGCAATCAGCCCCAGCATTTT
CDR3: CATSRDGNRADSNQPQHF

D: .
length: 13
size: .
J: TRBJ2-3
V: TRBV5-5
DNA: TGTGCCAGCAGTCCGACAGGATTGGATACGCAGTATTTT
CDR3: CASSPTGLDTQYF

D: .
length: 13
size: .
J: TRBJ1-2
V: TRBV6-6
DNA: TGTGCCAGCAGTGCCAGGGAAAACTATGGCTACACCTTC
CDR3: CASSARENYGYTF

D: TRBD1
length: 16
size: .
J: TRBJ2-7
V: TRBV11-2
DNA: TGTGCCAGCAGCTTACAACGGACAGGGTTTTTCTACGAGCAGTACTTC
CDR3: CASSLQRTGFFYEQYF

D: .
length: 17
size: .
J: TRBJ1-1
V: TRBV19
DNA: TGTGCCAGTAGTATTCCCCCAGGGTTGAGACTGAACACTGAAGCTTTCTTT
CDR3: CASSIPPGLRLNTEAFF

D: .
length: 14
size: .
J: TRBJ2-1
V: TRBV30
DNA: TGTGCCTGGAGTCAGGCCGGGTTATACAATGAGCAGTTCTTC
CDR3: CAWSQAGLYNEQFF

D: .
length: 15
size: .
J: TRBJ2-5
V: TRBV4-3
DNA: TGCGCCAGCAGCCAAGAAAGGGGCTCGGCGGAGACCCAGTACTTC
CDR3: CASSQERGSAETQYF

D: .
length: 14
size: .
J: TRBJ1-2
V: TRBV6-5
DNA: TGTGCCAGCAGTTATGACAGTTCCGGGTATGGCTACACCTTC
CDR3: CASSYDSSGYGYTF

D: TRBD2
length: 14
size: few
J: TRBJ2-1
V: TRBV2
DNA: TGTGCCAGCAAACCGGGACTAGCGGGAACAGTGCAGTTCTTC
CDR3: CASKPGLAGTVQFF

D: .
length: 13
size: .
J: TRBJ2-7
V: TRBV5-1
DNA: TGCGCCAGCAGCTTGAACAGTTGGAAGGAGCAGTACTTC
CDR3: CASSLNSWKEQYF

D: .
length: 14
size: .
J: TRBJ1-5
V: TRBV4-1
DNA: TGCGCCAGCAGCCAGCGATCGGGGGATCAGCCCCAGCATTTT
CDR3: CASSQRSGDQPQHF

D: .
length: 13
size: .
J: TRBJ1-1
V: TRBV2
DNA: TGTGCCAGCCGGACAGAGGTTAACACTGAAGCTTTCTTT
CDR3: CASRTEVNTEAFF

D: TRBD2
length: 18
size: few
J: TRBJ2-1
V: TRBV4-3
DNA: TGCGCCAGCAGCCAAGAAGCGACCGGACTAGCGGGGTACAATGAGCAGTTCTTC
CDR3: CASSQEATGLAGYNEQFF

D: .
length: 13
size: few
J: TRBJ1-6
V: TRBV18
DNA: TGTGCCAGCTCGCCGGGACCTAGTTCACCCCTCCACTTT
CDR3: CASSPGPSSPLHF

D: .
length: 12
size: .
J: TRBJ1-5
V: TRBV6-1
DNA: TGTGCCACCCAGGACGGCCATCAGCCCCAGCATTTT
CDR3: CATQDGHQPQHF

D: .
length: 17
size: .
J: TRBJ1-2
V: TRBV14
DNA: TGTGCCAGCAGCCAAGATGTTGGACGTGTCTTAAACTATGGCTACACCTTC
CDR3: CASSQDVGRVLNYGYTF

D: TRBD2
length: 14
size: .
J: TRBJ2-2
V: TRBV11-1
DNA: TGTGCCAGCCGCGTCCAGCGGGAGACCGGGGAGCTGTTTTTT
CDR3: CASRVQRETGELFF

D: .
length: 16
size: .
J: TRBJ2-7
V: TRBV5-5
DNA: TGTGCCAGCAGTCTGAATAGACAGGCGCCGTCACCAGAGCAGTACTTC
CDR3: CASSLNRQAPSPEQYF

D: .
length: 15
size: .
J: TRBJ1-4
V: TRBV11-2
DNA: TGTGCCAGCAGCGGAACGACAGCAACTAATGAAAAACTGTTTTTT
CDR3: CASSGTTATNEKLFF

D: .
length: 15
size: .
J: TRBJ1-6
V: TRBV5-1
DNA: TGCGCCAGCAGCTTGGATGGCAGGGGAAGATCACCCCTCCACTTT
CDR3: CASSLDGRGRSPLHF

D: TRBD1
length: 15
size: .
J: TRBJ2-2
V: TRBV7-2
DNA: TGTGCCAGCAGCTTGCAACAGGGGGGCACCGGGGAGCTGTTTTTT
CDR3: CASSLQQGGTGELFF

D: TRBD2
length: 16
size: .
J: TRBJ2-1
V: TRBV11-3
DNA: TGTGCCAGCAGCTTAGGAGCGGGGGGGCCCTACAATGAGCAGTTCTTC
CDR3: CASSLGAGGPYNEQFF

D: .
length: 14
size: .
J: TRBJ1-4
V: TRBV14
DNA: TGTGCCAGCAGCCAAGGTGGTGTGTGGGAAAAACTGTTTTTT
CDR3: CASSQGGVWEKLFF

D: .
length: 15
size: once
J: TRBJ2-4
V: TRBV14
DNA: TGTGCCAGCAGCCCCTACAGGGGAGGTTTGGACATTCAGTACTTC
CDR3: CASSPYRGGLDIQYF

D: TRBD1
length: 14
size: .
J: TRBJ1-1
V: TRBV18
DNA: TGTGCCAGCTCAACTGGGACAGGAGGCACTGAAGCTTTCTTT
CDR3: CASSTGTGGTEAFF